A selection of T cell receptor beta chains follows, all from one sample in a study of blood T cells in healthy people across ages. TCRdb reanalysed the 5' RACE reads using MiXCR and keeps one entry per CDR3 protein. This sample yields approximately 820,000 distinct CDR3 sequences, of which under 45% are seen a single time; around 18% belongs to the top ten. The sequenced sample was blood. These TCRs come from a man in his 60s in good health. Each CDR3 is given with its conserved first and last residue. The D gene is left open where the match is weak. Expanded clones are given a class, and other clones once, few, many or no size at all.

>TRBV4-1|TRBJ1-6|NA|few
TGCGCCAGCAGCCAAGTTTCGGGGCTCGATAATTCACCCCTCCACTTT
CASSQVSGLDNSPLHF
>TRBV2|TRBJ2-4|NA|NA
TGTGCCAGCAGTGCCCAGGGGGGGGTCAAAAACATTCAGTACTTC
CASSAQGGVKNIQYF
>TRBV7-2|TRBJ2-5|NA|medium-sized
TGTGCCAGCAGCTTAAATTCGATCCAAGAGACCCAGTACTTC
CASSLNSIQETQYF
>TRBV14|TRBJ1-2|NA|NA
TGTGCCAGCAGCCAAGGTCCAGCCTATGGCTACACCTTC
CASSQGPAYGYTF
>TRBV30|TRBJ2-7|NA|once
TGTGCCTGGACAGGGGGGAGCTACGAGCAGTACTTC
CAWTGGSYEQYF
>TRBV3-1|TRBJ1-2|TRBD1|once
TGTGCCAGCAGACCGGGACAGGGGGGTTATGGCTACACCTTC
CASRPGQGGYGYTF
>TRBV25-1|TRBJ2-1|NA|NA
TGTGCCAGCAGTGACCTTGCGGGGAGGAGCTCCTACAATGAGCAGTTCTTC
CASSDLAGRSSYNEQFF
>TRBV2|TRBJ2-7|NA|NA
TGTGCCAGCAGGGAATGGGCGACGGACTACGAGCAGTACTTC
CASREWATDYEQYF
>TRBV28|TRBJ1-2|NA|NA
TGTGCCAGCAGTTTTAACAGTTACCCCTATGGCTACACCTTC
CASSFNSYPYGYTF
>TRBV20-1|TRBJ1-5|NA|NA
TGCAGTGCTAAGCCGGACAGCAATCAGCCCCAGCATTTT
CSAKPDSNQPQHF
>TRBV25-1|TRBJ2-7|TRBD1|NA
TGTGCCAGCAGTGAATCTCTCGGGGACAGTATCTACGAGCAGTACTTC
CASSESLGDSIYEQYF
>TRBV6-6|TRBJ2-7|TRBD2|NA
TGTGCCTCAGCATGGAGCGGGGAAGCCTACGAGCAGTACTTC
CASAWSGEAYEQYF
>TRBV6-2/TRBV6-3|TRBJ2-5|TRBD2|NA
TGTGCCAGCAGTTACGGTCTAGCGGGGGGGCAGCGGACCCAGTACTTC
CASSYGLAGGQRTQYF
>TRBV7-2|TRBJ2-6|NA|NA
TGTGCCAGCAGCCCTACAAGGCCGAGCTCTGGGGCCAACGTCCTGACTTTC
CASSPTRPSSGANVLTF
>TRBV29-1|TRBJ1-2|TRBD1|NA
TGCAGCGTTGAAGTCCGGGACAGGAGGGGTGGCTACACCTTC
CSVEVRDRRGGYTF
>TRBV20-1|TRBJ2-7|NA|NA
TGCAGTGCTACATGGAGAACAGGGTACTCCTACGAGCAGTACTTC
CSATWRTGYSYEQYF
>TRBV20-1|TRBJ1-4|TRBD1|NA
TGCAGGGCTAGAGCGGGGGACAGGGTGGATGGAAAACTGTTTTTT
CRARAGDRVDGKLFF
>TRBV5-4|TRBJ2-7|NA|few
TGTGCCAGCAGCGTGCGGGGGCAATACGAGCAGTACTTC
CASSVRGQYEQYF
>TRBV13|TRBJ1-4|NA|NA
TGTGCCAGCAGCTTAGGACAGGGAGAAGAAAAACTGTTTTTT
CASSLGQGEEKLFF
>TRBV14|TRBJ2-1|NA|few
TGTGCCAGCAGCCAAGACTACTTCGGGGATGAGCAGTTCTTC
CASSQDYFGDEQFF
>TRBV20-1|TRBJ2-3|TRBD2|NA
TGCAGTGCTAGATCGAAGCGGGGGCTGGAAGATACGCAGTATTTT
CSARSKRGLEDTQYF
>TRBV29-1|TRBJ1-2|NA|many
TGCAGCGTTGAGGCCGCCAGTCTCTATGGCTACACCTTC
CSVEAASLYGYTF
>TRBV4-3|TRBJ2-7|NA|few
TGCGCCAGCAGCCAAGATCCGGGGGCGTCGGTATACGAGCAGTACTTC
CASSQDPGASVYEQYF
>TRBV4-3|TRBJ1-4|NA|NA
TGCGCCAGCAGCCAAGACCAGGATGAAAAACTGTTTTTT
CASSQDQDEKLFF
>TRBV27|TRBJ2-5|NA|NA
TGTGCCAGCAGGGGGGACTTTGTGGAGACCCAGTACTTC
CASRGDFVETQYF
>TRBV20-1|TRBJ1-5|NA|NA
TGCAGTGCTAGAGATGGTTCGACAGAGTATCAGCCCCAGCATTTT
CSARDGSTEYQPQHF
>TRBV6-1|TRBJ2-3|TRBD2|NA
TGTGCCAGCAGTGTGGCAGCGGGGTTGACAGATACGCAGTATTTT
CASSVAAGLTDTQYF
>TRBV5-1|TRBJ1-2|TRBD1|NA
TGCGCCAGCAGCGAGACAGGGGGAGGCTATGGCTACACCTTC
CASSETGGGYGYTF
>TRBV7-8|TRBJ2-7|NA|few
TGTGCCAGCAGCTTAGCGGTGGGCGAGCAGTACTTC
CASSLAVGEQYF
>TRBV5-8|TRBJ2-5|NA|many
TGTGCCAGCAGCTTGGGCCGGGTAGGGGGACGGGAAGAGACCCAGTACTTC
CASSLGRVGGREETQYF
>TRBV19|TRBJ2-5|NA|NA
TGTGCCAGTAGTCCCCCTTTCGGAGAGACCCAGTACTTC
CASSPPFGETQYF
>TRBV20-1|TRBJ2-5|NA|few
TGCAGTGCTAGGGGGGGACAGTTCGCCGAGACCCAGTACTTC
CSARGGQFAETQYF
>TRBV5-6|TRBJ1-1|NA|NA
TGTGCCAGCAGCTCCAACCAGGGAGAGTACACTGAAGCTTTCTTT
CASSSNQGEYTEAFF
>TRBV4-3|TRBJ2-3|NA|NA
TGCGCCAGCAGCCGCAGGGACGGTTCAGATACGCAGTATTTT
CASSRRDGSDTQYF
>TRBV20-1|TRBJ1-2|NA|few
TGCAGTGGTCAGGGGAGGGGTAACTATGGCTACACCTTC
CSGQGRGNYGYTF
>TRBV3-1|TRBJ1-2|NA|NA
TGTGCCAGCAGCCTAGGGACGACTAACTATGGCTACACCTTC
CASSLGTTNYGYTF
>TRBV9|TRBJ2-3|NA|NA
TGTGCCAGCAGCGTAGTCCTCGACAGCCGCACAGATACGCAGTATTTT
CASSVVLDSRTDTQYF
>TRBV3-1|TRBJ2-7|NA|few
TGTGCCAGCAGCCACACGCCCGACACCGCCTACGAGCAGTACTTC
CASSHTPDTAYEQYF
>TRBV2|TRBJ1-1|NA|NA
TGTGCCAGCAGTGGCCAACAGGGTGGGCTGAAAGCTTTCTTT
CASSGQQGGLKAFF
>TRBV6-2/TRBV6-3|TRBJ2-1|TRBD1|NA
TGTGCCAGCAGTTACGGGCAGGGGGCCGGCAATGAGCAGTTCTTC
CASSYGQGAGNEQFF
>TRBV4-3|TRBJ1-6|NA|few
TGCGCCAGCAGCCCAGAAGATGACCGGGACCGGGTCACCCTCCACTTT
CASSPEDDRDRVTLHF
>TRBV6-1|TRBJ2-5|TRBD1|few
TGTGCCAGCAGTGCACAGGGGACCCCTCAAGAGACCCAGTACTTC
CASSAQGTPQETQYF
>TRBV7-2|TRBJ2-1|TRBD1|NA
TGTGCCAGCAGCACCCGGTCGGGACAGGGGGCGCAGATAACTAATGAGCAGTTCTTC
CASSTRSGQGAQITNEQFF
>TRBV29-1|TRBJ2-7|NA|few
TGCAGCGTTGAAGATCGAGGGCAGTACTTC
CSVEDRGQYF
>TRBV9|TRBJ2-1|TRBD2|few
TGTGCCAGCAGCCCAAGAGCGGGGCTCTACAATGAGCAGTTCTTC
CASSPRAGLYNEQFF